This record looks at one TCR beta chain sequence and its context. These data are taken from a study of technical replicates of blood from a few donors. Here immunoSEQ multiplex PCR was the method, and the copy in TCRdb shows in-frame clones only, minus some. The top ten hold around 0.25% of the sample, which has about 88,000 clones, about 93% seen once. J gave up 0 bases and V 6 bases, and 1 base lay outside the gene matches. The germline gives CDR1 WNHNN, CDR2 SYGVQD (reference sequence). The length of the CDR3 is 13 residues. The chain employs TRBV10-1 and TRBJ1-1; TRBD1 matches 7 bases. Sequences were obtained from T cells isolated from PBMCs. The TCR comes from a human donor in good health. Here the CDR3 DNA reads TGCGCCAGCAGGGACAGGATGAACACTGAAGCTTTCTTT. It codes for CASRDRMNTEAFF.